This section outlines one T cell receptor beta chain sequence together with its context. The sample originates from a study of lymphopenia after photon versus proton radiotherapy. The protocol was immunoSEQ multiplex PCR, while the TCRdb copy is restricted to in-frame clones and leaves out a portion. Among 8,000 or so clones listed, about 80% were seen once. CDR3 length equals 15 residues. The germline V and J ends were trimmed by 7 bases and 3 bases, with 15 bases remaining between them. CDR1 and CDR2 (germline): MNHNY, SVGAGI (reference sequence). The clonotype comes from a man in his thirties or forties with gastric cancer. Source: peripheral blood, taken from a patient treated with photon-based radiotherapy. This rearrangement joins TRBV6-6 to TRBJ2-2; possibly TRBD1 for D (7 bases). CDR3 loop: CASTNRGGDTGELFF. CDR3 nucleotides: TGTGCCAGCACTAACAGGGGAGGAGACACCGGGGAGCTGTTTTTT.